A single T cell receptor beta chain is shown here with its context. The antigen is not known. 13 Jbeta primers and 60 Vbeta primers were used for the PCR. Generated by immunoSEQ multiplex PCR, the TCRdb table keeps only in-frame clones and is missing some. Here the sample spans approximately 150,000 clones, 60% to 85% being singletons. The data were taken from a study of cytomegalovirus exposure and HLA in healthy donors. On the study more broadly: Earlier results showed 120 million or so unique TCR beta sequences derived from about 179 million T cells.

Germline lookup yields CDR1 GTSNPN and CDR2 SVGIG (reference sequence). The CDR3 has 16 amino acids. V dropped 5 bases and J dropped 2; count of bases not matched to a gene: 14. Study findings and constraints: There were some V segments, including TRBV6-2 and TRBV6-3, excluded as indistinguishable.

The specimen was PBMCs. This chain connects TRBV30 to TRBJ1-1; TRBD1 matches 7 bases. The sequence was obtained from a woman aged 18-29 years in good health and CMV-seronegative. CDR3 DNA: TGTGCCTGGCGGGACAGTCTTACCTGGGGAAACACTGAAGCTTTCTTT. Its protein product is CAWRDSLTWGNTEAFF. Based on the CDR3 plus reference TRBV30 and TRBJ1-1, the full variable domain is SQTIHQWPATLVQPVGSPLSLECTVEGTSNPNLYWYRQAAGRGLQLLFYSVGIGQISSEVPQNLSASRPQDRQFILSSKKLLLSDSGFYLCAWRDSLTWGNTEAFFGQGTRLTVV.